The entry that follows covers one T cell receptor beta chain sequence. This record belongs to a study of technical replicates of blood from a handful of donors. Profiled with immunoSEQ multiplex PCR; TCRdb holds only in-frame clones, not every one. The data hold 75,000 to 95,000 clones, with under 95% observed a single time. The ends were cut back, 7 bases at V and 6 bases at J, with 18 bases in the middle. The V gene's germline CDR1 is MNHEY and CDR2 SVGAGI. This CDR3 is built from 15 residues. The material sequenced was T cells isolated from PBMCs. The chain couples TRBV6-5 to TRBJ2-2, with D perhaps TRBD1 (6 bases). This clonotype was obtained from a human donor in good health. In nucleotides, the CDR3 is TGTGCCAGCAACCTCCAGTACAGGGCCCCCGGGGAGCTGTTTTTT. Its protein product is CASNLQYRAPGELFF.